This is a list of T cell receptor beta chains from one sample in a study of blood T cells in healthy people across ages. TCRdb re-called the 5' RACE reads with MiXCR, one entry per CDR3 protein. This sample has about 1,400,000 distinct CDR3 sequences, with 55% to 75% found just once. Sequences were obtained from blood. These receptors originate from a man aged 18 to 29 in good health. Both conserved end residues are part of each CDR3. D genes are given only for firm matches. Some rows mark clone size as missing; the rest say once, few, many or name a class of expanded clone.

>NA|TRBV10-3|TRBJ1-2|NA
CAISESHGGADYGYTF
TGTGCCATCAGTGAGTCGCATGGGGGCGCGGACTATGGCTACACCTTC
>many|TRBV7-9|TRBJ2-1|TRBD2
CASFSALAGVYNEQFF
TGTGCCAGCTTCTCCGCACTAGCGGGAGTTTACAATGAGCAGTTCTTC
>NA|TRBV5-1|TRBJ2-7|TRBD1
CASTSDRGPYEQYF
TGCGCCAGCACCTCGGACAGGGGCCCCTACGAGCAGTACTTC
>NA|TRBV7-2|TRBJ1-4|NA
CASSRDLPGEKLFF
TGTGCCAGCAGCCGGGACCTTCCGGGGGAAAAACTGTTTTTT
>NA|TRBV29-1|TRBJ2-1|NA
CSVEPGTSYNEQFF
TGCAGCGTTGAGCCCGGGACATCGTACAATGAGCAGTTCTTC
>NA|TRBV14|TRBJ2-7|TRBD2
CASSRQGGNYEQYF
TGTGCCAGCAGCCGGCAGGGAGGGAACTACGAGCAGTACTTC
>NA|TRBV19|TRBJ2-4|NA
CASSIGWDKNIQYF
TGTGCCAGTAGTATAGGGTGGGACAAAAACATTCAGTACTTC
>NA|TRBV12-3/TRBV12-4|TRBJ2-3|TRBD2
CASSLVGLASGSTDTQYF
TGTGCCAGCAGTTTAGTTGGTCTGGCTAGCGGAAGCACAGATACGCAGTATTTT
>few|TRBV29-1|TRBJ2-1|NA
CSTRTDNEQFF
TGCAGCACGAGGACAGACAATGAGCAGTTCTTC
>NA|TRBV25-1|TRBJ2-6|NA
CASSEGSISGADVLTF
TGTGCCAGCAGTGAGGGCAGTATCTCTGGGGCCGACGTCCTGACTTTC
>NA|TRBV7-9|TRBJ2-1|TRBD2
CASSARLAGGHGEQFF
TGTGCCAGCAGCGCCCGACTAGCGGGAGGGCACGGTGAGCAGTTCTTC